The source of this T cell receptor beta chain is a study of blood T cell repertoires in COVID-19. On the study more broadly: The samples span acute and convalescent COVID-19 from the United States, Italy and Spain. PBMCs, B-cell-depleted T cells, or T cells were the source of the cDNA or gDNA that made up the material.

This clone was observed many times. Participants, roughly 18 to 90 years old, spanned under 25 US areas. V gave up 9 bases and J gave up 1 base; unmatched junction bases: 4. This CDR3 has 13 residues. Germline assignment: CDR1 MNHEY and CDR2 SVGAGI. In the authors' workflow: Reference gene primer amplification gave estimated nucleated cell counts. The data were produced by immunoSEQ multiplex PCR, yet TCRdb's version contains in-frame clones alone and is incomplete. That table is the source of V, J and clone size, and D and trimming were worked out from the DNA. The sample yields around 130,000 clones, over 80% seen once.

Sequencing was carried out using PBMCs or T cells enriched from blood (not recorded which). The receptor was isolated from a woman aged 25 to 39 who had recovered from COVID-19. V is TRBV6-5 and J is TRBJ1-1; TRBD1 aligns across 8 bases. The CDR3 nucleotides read TGTGCCAGTTCGGACAGGGAGAACACTGAAGCTTTCTTT. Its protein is CASSDRENTEAFF.